This T cell receptor beta chain was identified during a study of cytomegalovirus exposure and HLA in healthy donors. Study at large: From 150 million to 200 million T cells, an earlier analysis saw 120 million or so unique TCR beta sequences. Some 85 million unique TCRs, all from HLA-typed donors, were included in an early release of the data.

This clone was seen a handful of times. Primers for the PCR totalled 60 Vbeta and 13 Jbeta. Some clones are missing from TCRdb's copy, which holds only in-frame ones; the method was immunoSEQ multiplex PCR. The table has 100,000 or so clones, more than 70% seen once. Looked up from germline, CDR1 is MGHRA and CDR2 is YSYEKL. Trimming cost V 1 base and J 0 bases, with 3 bases left between them. The CDR3 runs 13 residues. Material for sequencing was PBMCs. The TCR comes from a man aged 18 to 29 in good health and CMV-seronegative. V and J are TRBV4-1 and TRBJ1-1; D is undetermined. CDR3 nucleotide sequence: TGCGCCAGCAGCCAAGCTGTGAACACTGAAGCTTTCTTT. This encodes CASSQAVNTEAFF.